This record concerns one TCR beta chain sequence. Its antigen is still unknown. A multiplex PCR was run with 60 Vbeta primers and 13 Jbeta primers. The repertoire was sequenced with immunoSEQ multiplex PCR; TCRdb's copy has only in-frame clones and lacks some. Among 160,000 or so clones listed, 65% to 85% were seen once. This sample is drawn from a study of cytomegalovirus exposure and HLA in healthy donors. For the study at large: About four fifths of roughly 400 genotyped donors fell in the Caucasian-associated ancestry cluster. Whole-study results and caveats: Relative to equally common others, HLA-associated TCR beta chains showed greater clonal expansion in a later analysis. Presence/absence analyses took donor sequencing depth as roughly uniform. Prediction of most subjects' HLA-A and HLA-B alleles by TCR beta sequences was reportedly accurate.

This CDR3 is built from 17 residues. Germline-derived CDR1 and CDR2 are SGHNT and YYREEE (reference sequence). With 0 bases removed from V and 6 bases from J, the gap between germline ends came to 20 bases. This rearrangement joins TRBV5-4 to TRBJ2-3, with D perhaps TRBD2 (7 bases). The sequence came from a man aged 50 to 60 in good health and CMV-seropositive. Sequenced material: PBMCs. CDR3 amino acids: CASSLDRGSGVPDTQYF. The CDR3 bases are TGTGCCAGCAGCTTGGATAGGGGGAGCGGGGTGCCGGATACGCAGTATTTT.